Listed below are T cell receptor beta chains from one sample, sequenced in a study of blood T cell repertoires in COVID-19. Using immunoSEQ multiplex PCR, the repertoire was profiled, and TCRdb retains in-frame clones only, with some absent. The profile covers approximately 210,000 clones, with roughly 88% appearing a single time and approximately 14% taken by the ten largest. The sequenced material came from PBMCs or T cells enriched from blood (not recorded which). These receptors came from a woman between 45 and 65 years old with acute COVID-19. The CDR3 runs from the conserved cysteine through the conserved F or W. D genes are given only for firm matches. Clone size, where shown, is once, few, many, or a class for clones that have expanded.

TRBD1	TRBJ1-1	NA	TRBV5-1	TGCGCCAGCAGCGGGAGGACAGGAGAAGCTTTCTTT	CASSGRTGEAFF
NA	TRBJ1-1	NA	TRBV27	TGTGCCAGCAGTTTTGGCGGGGGGCACACTGAAGCTTTCTTT	CASSFGGGHTEAFF
TRBD2	TRBJ2-7	NA	TRBV28	TGTGCCAGCACCGCTGGACCCAGCGGGGGCTACGAGCAGTACTTC	CASTAGPSGGYEQYF
NA	TRBJ1-5	NA	TRBV7-9	TGTGCCAGCAGCTTATATCCCTATCAGCCCCAGCATTTT	CASSLYPYQPQHF
TRBD1	TRBJ1-2	NA	TRBV28	TGTGCCAGCAGTGACAGGGGCCTCTATGGCTACACCTTC	CASSDRGLYGYTF
TRBD1	TRBJ1-3	NA	TRBV7-2	TGTGCCAGCAGCCAGGGGGGACCGCGCTCTGGAAACACCATATATTTT	CASSQGGPRSGNTIYF
NA	TRBJ1-4	NA	TRBV6-6	TGTGCCAGCAGTTACGCGGGGGCTCTTGAAAAACTGTTTTTT	CASSYAGALEKLFF
TRBD1	TRBJ1-4	NA	TRBV7-2	TGTGCCAGCAGCTTAGGGGGGACAGTTGGGTCTAATGAAAAACTGTTTTTT	CASSLGGTVGSNEKLFF
TRBD1	TRBJ1-2	NA	TRBV18	TGTGCCAGCTCACCAATTGAGTCAGGGGGAATGGACTATGGCTACACCTTC	CASSPIESGGMDYGYTF
TRBD1	TRBJ2-1	NA	TRBV5-1	TGCGCCAGCAGCTTCACTGGACAGGGATTGAACAATGAGCAGTTCTTC	CASSFTGQGLNNEQFF
NA	TRBJ2-7	NA	TRBV3-1/TRBV3-2	TGTGCCAGCAGCCGGGGGGGAAGCGGAGTCAGGGGAGACGAGCAGTACTTC	CASSRGGSGVRGDEQYF
TRBD2	TRBJ2-7	NA	TRBV28	TGTGCCAGCAGTTTAGGACTAGCGAGCCCTTACGAGCAGTACTTC	CASSLGLASPYEQYF
NA	TRBJ1-3	NA	TRBV19	TGTGCCAGTAGAAATCAGGGGAGCTCTGGAAACACCATATATTTT	CASRNQGSSGNTIYF
NA	TRBJ2-1	NA	TRBV19	TGTGCCAGTAGTATCAGCGGGCTCTCCAGCTCCTACAATGAGCAGTTCTTC	CASSISGLSSSYNEQFF
TRBD1	TRBJ1-6	NA	TRBV19	TGTGCCAGTAGGACAGGGGGTAATTCACCCCTCCACTTT	CASRTGGNSPLHF
TRBD1	TRBJ2-3	few	TRBV19	TGTGCCAGTACCACCGGACAGGGCACAGATACGCAGTATTTT	CASTTGQGTDTQYF
NA	TRBJ2-2	NA	TRBV9	TGTGCCAGCAGCGGCCGGGACTCGAACACCGGGGAGCTGTTTTTT	CASSGRDSNTGELFF
NA	TRBJ2-3	NA	TRBV23-1	TGCGCCAGCAGTCAATCCAACTCCGACCCGACAGACAGCACAGATACGCAGTATTTT	CASSQSNSDPTDSTDTQYF
NA	TRBJ2-3	NA	TRBV5-8	TGTGCCAGCAGATCGGACTCTTACACCACAGATACGCAGTATTTT	CASRSDSYTTDTQYF
NA	TRBJ2-5	NA	TRBV12-1	TGTGCCAGCAGCCTCCAGGACCCGACAGGTTCCGACCCCCAAGAGACCCAGTACTTC	CASSLQDPTGSDPQETQYF
NA	TRBJ1-1	few	TRBV19	TGTGCCAGTATGGAGGGGAACACTGAAGCTTTCTTT	CASMEGNTEAFF
TRBD2	TRBJ2-3	NA	TRBV7-3	TGTGCCAGCCCTGGGGCTAGCGGGGCCCGACATACGCAGTATTTT	CASPGASGARHTQYF
NA	TRBJ2-2	NA	TRBV18	TGTGCCAGCTCACCACTGACAGGGACTGCGAACACCGGGGAGCTGTTTTTT	CASSPLTGTANTGELFF
NA	TRBJ2-7	NA	TRBV7-9	TGTGCCAGCAGCAAACCCTCGACGGGATCCTACGAGCAGTACTTC	CASSKPSTGSYEQYF
NA	TRBJ1-1	NA	TRBV7-9	TGTGCCAGCAGCTCCGGAGGTCGTGAAGCTTTCTTT	CASSSGGREAFF
TRBD1	TRBJ1-4	NA	TRBV18	TGTGCCAGCTCACCATTGGGACAGCCGAATGAAAAACTGTTTTTT	CASSPLGQPNEKLFF